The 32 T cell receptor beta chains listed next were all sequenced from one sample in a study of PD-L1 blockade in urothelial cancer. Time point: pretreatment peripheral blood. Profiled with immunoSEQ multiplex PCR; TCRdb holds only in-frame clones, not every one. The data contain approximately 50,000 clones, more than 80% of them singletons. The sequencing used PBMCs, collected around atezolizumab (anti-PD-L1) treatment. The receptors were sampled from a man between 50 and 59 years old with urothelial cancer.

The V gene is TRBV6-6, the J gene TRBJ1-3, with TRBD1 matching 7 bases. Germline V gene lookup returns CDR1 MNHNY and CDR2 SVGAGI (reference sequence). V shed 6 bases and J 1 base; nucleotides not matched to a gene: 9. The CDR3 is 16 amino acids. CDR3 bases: TGTGCCAGCAGGCACACAGGGGTCCTTTCTGGAAACACCATATATTTT. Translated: CASRHTGVLSGNTIYF.

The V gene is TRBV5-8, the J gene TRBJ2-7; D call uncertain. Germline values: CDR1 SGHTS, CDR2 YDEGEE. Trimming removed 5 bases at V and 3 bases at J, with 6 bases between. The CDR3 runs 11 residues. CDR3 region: CASSPFYEQYF. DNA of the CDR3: TGTGCCAGCAGTCCTTTCTACGAGCAGTACTTC.

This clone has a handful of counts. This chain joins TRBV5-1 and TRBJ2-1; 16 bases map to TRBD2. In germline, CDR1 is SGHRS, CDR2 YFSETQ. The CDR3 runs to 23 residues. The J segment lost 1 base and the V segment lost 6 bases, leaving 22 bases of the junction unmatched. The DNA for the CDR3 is TGCGCCAGCACGCCGGGACTAGCGGGAGGGAGACCCACTGGGCGGGTTTCCTACAATGAGCAGTTCTTC. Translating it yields CASTPGLAGGRPTGRVSYNEQFF.

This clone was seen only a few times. This chain's CDR3 is CASSVVAGGPDTQYF. The DNA for the CDR3 is TGTGCCAGCAGTGTGGTAGCGGGGGGGCCAGATACGCAGTATTTT. The V gene is TRBV6-4, the J gene TRBJ2-3, with TRBD2 matching over 11 bases. The length of the CDR3 is 15 residues. The junction had 4 bases not matched to a gene; V was cut back by 4 bases and J by 4 bases. Per germline, CDR1 MRHNA and CDR2 SNTAGT.

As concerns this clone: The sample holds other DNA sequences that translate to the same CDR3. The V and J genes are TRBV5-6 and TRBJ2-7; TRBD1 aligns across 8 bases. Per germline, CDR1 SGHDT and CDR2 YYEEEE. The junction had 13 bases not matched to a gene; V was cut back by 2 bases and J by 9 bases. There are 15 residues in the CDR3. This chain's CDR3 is CASSFPGTGSAVQYF. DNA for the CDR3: TGTGCCAGCAGCTTCCCCGGGACAGGATCTGCTGTGCAGTACTTC. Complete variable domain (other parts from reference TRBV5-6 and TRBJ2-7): DAGVTQSPTHLIKTRGQQVTLRCSPKSGHDTVSWYQQALGQGPQFIFQYYEEEERQRGNFPDRFSGHQFPNYSSELNVNALLLGDSALYLCASSFPGTGSAVQYFGPGTRLTVT.

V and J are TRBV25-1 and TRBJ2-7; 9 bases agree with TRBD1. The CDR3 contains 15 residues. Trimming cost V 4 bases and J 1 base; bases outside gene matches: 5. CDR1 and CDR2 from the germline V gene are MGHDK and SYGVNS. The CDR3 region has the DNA TGTGCCAGCAGTGTCTCCGGGACAGGGTCCTACGAGCAGTACTTC. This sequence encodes CASSVSGTGSYEQYF.

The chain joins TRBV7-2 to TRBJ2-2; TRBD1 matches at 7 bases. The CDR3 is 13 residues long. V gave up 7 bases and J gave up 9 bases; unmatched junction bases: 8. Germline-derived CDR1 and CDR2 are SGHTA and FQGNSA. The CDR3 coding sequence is TGTGCCAGCACTAAGAGGGGGCCAAGGGAGCTGTTTTTT. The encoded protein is CASTKRGPRELFF.

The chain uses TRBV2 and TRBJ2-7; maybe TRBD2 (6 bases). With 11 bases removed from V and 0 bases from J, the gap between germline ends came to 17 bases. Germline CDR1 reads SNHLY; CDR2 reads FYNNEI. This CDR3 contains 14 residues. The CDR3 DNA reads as TGTGCCGGATCTACTAGCCTTAGCTCCTACGAGCAGTACTTC. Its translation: CAGSTSLSSYEQYF.

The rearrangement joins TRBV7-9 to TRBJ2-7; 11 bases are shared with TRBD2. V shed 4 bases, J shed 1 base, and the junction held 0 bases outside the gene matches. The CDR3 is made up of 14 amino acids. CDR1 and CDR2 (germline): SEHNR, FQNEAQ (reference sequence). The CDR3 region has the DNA TGTGCCAGCAGCTCTAGCGGGGGGTCCTACGAGCAGTACTTC. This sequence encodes CASSSSGGSYEQYF.

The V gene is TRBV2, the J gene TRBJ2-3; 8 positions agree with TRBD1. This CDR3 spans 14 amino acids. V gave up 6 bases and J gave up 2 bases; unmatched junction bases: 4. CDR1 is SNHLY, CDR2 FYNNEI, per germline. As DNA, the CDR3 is TGTGCCAGCAGCGCCCAGGGGGCCACAGATACGCAGTATTTT. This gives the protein CASSAQGATDTQYF.

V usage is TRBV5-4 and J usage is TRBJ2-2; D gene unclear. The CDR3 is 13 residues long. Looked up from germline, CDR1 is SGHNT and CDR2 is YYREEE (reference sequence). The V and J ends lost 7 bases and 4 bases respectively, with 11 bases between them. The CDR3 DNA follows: TGTGCCAGCGGGTGGGCCTTCACCGGGGAGCTGTTTTTT. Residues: CASGWAFTGELFF.

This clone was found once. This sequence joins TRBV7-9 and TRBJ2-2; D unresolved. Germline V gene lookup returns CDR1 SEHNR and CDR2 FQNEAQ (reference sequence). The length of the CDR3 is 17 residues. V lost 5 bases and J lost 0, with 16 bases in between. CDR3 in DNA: TGTGCCAGCAGCCCGACTGTGACCAGAGCGAACACCGGGGAGCTGTTTTTT. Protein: CASSPTVTRANTGELFF.

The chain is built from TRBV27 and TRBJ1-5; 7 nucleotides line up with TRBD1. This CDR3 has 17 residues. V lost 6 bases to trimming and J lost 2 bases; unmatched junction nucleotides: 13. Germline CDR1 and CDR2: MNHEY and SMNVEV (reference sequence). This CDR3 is CASSSRSTGSGNQPQHF. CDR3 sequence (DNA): TGTGCCAGCAGCTCCCGATCGACAGGGAGTGGCAATCAGCCCCAGCATTTT.

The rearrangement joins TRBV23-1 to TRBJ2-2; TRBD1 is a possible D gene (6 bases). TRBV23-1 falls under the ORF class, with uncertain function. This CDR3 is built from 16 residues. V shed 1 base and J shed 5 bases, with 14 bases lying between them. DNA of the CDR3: TGCGCCAGCAGTCAATACACAGTTAGGGGGACCGGGGAGCTGTTTTTT. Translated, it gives CASSQYTVRGTGELFF.

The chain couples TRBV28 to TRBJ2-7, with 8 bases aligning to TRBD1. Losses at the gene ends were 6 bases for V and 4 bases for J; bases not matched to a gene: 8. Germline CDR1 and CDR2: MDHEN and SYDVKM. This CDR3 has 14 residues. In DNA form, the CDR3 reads TGTGCCAGCAGCGGACAGGGAGGCTCATACGAGCAGTACTTC. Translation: CASSGQGGSYEQYF.

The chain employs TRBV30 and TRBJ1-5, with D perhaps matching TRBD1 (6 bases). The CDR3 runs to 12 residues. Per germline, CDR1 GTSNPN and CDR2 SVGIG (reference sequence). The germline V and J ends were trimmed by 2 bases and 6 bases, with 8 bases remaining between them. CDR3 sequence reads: CAWSTGRQPQHF. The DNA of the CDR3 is TGTGCCTGGAGTACAGGGCGTCAGCCCCAGCATTTT.

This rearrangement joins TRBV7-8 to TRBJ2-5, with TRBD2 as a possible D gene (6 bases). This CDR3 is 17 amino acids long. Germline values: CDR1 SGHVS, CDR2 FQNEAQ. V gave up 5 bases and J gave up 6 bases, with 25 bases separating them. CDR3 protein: CASSPLLATTPGKTQYF. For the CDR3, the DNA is TGTGCCAGCAGCCCATTGCTAGCGACGACCCCGGGGAAGACCCAGTACTTC.

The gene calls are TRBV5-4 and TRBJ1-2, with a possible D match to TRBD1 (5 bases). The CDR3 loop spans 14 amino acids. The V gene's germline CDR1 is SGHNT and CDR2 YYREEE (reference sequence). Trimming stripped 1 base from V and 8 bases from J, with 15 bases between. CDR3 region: CASSLLGGRRGYTF. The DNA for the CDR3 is TGTGCCAGCAGCTTGCTGGGGGGGAGAAGAGGCTACACCTTC.

Here the CDR3 reads CASRQGEGYGYTF. The CDR3 region has the DNA TGCGCCAGCCGACAGGGGGAAGGATATGGCTACACCTTC. The J gene is TRBJ1-2, the V gene TRBV4-1, with 9 bases matching TRBD1. The CDR3 sequence is 13 residues long. J lost 5 bases, V lost 8 bases, and 6 bases had no gene match. Germline loops: CDR1 MGHRA, CDR2 YSYEKL.

The chain's CDR3 is CATSRPTGGRANYGYTF. The CDR3 nucleotides read TGTGCCACCAGCCGACCTACGGGAGGGCGAGCTAACTATGGCTACACCTTC. The gene calls are TRBV15 and TRBJ1-2, with no clear D. CDR1 and CDR2 from the germline V gene are LNHNV and YYDKDF (reference sequence). The length of the CDR3 is 17 residues. Trimming left V 5 bases short and J 0 bases short, with 19 bases between.

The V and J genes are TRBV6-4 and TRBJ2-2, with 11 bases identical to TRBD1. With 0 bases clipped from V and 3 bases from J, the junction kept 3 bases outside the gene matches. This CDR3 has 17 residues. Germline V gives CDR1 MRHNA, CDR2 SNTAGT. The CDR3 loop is CASSDSGQGVHTGELFF. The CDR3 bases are TGTGCCAGCAGTGACTCGGGACAGGGGGTCCACACCGGGGAGCTGTTTTTT.

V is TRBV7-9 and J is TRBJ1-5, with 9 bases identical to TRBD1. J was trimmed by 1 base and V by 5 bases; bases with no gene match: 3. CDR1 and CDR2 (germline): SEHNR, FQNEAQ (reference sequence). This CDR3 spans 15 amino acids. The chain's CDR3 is CASSRTGGSNQPQHF. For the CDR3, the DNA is TGTGCCAGCAGCAGAACAGGGGGCAGCAATCAGCCCCAGCATTTT.

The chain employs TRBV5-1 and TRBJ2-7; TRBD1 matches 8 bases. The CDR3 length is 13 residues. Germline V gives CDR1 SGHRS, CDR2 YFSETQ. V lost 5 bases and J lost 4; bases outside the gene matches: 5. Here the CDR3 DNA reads TGCGCCAGCAGTCGGGACAGGACTTACGAGCAGTACTTC. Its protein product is CASSRDRTYEQYF.

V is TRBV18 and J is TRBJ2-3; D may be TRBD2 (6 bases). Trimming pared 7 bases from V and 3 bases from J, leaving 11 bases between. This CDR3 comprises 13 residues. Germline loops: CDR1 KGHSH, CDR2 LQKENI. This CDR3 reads CASWPGGTDTQYF. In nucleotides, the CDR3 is TGTGCCAGCTGGCCCGGAGGGACAGATACGCAGTATTTT.

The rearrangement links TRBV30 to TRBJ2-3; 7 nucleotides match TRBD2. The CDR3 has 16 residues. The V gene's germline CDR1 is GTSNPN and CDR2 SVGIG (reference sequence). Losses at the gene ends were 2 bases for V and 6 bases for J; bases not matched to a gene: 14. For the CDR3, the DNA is TGTGCCTGGAGTCTATGGGGTAGCGGGCTCATCGATACGCAGTATTTT. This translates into CAWSLWGSGLIDTQYF. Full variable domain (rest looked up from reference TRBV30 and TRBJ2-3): SQTIHQWPATLVQPVGSPLSLECTVEGTSNPNLYWYRQAAGRGLQLLFYSVGIGQISSEVPQNLSASRPQDRQFILSSKKLLLSDSGFYLCAWSLWGSGLIDTQYFGPGTRLTVL.

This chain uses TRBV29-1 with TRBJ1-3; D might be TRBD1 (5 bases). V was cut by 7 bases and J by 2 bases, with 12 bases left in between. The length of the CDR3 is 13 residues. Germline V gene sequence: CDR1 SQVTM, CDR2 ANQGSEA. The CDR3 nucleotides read TGCAGCGGTTCGGAGGGGACTGGAAACACCATATATTTT. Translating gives CSGSEGTGNTIYF.

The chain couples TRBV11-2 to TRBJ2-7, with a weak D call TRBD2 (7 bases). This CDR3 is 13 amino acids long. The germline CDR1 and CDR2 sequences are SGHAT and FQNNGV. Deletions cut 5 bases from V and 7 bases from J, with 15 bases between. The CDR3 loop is CASSPAGGREQYF. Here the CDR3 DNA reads TGTGCCAGCAGCCCGGCCGGGGGGCGAGAGCAGTACTTC.

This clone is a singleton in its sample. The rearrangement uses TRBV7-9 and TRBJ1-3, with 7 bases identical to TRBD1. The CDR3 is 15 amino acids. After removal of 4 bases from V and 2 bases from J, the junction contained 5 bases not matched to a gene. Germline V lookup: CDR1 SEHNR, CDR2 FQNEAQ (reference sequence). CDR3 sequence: CASSYTGEAGNTIYF. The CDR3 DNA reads TGTGCCAGCAGCTATACAGGGGAAGCTGGAAACACCATATATTTT.

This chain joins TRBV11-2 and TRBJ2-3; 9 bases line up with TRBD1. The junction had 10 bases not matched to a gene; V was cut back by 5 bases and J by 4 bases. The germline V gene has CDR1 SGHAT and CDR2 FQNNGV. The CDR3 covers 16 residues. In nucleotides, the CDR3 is TGTGCCAGCAGCCAATCGCTGGGGGACAGGGCAGATACGCAGTATTTT. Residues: CASSQSLGDRADTQYF.

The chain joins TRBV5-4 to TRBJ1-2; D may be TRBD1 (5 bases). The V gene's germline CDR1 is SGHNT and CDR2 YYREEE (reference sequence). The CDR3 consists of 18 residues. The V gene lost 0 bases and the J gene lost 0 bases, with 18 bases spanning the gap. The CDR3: CASSLGPTALGSNYGYTF. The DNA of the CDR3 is TGTGCCAGCAGCTTGGGCCCGACAGCTTTGGGGTCTAACTATGGCTACACCTTC.

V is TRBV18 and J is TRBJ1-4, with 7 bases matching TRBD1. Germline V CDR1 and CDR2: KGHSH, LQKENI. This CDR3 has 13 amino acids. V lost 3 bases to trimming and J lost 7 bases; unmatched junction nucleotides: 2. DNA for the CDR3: TGTGCCAGCTCACCTGACAGGGTTGAAAAACTGTTTTTT. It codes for CASSPDRVEKLFF.

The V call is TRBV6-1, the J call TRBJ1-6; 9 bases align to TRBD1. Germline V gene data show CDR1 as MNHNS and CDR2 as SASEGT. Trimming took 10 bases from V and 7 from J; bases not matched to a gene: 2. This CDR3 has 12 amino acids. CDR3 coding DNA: TGTGCCATGGGACAGGGAAATTCACCCCTCCACTTT. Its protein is CAMGQGNSPLHF.